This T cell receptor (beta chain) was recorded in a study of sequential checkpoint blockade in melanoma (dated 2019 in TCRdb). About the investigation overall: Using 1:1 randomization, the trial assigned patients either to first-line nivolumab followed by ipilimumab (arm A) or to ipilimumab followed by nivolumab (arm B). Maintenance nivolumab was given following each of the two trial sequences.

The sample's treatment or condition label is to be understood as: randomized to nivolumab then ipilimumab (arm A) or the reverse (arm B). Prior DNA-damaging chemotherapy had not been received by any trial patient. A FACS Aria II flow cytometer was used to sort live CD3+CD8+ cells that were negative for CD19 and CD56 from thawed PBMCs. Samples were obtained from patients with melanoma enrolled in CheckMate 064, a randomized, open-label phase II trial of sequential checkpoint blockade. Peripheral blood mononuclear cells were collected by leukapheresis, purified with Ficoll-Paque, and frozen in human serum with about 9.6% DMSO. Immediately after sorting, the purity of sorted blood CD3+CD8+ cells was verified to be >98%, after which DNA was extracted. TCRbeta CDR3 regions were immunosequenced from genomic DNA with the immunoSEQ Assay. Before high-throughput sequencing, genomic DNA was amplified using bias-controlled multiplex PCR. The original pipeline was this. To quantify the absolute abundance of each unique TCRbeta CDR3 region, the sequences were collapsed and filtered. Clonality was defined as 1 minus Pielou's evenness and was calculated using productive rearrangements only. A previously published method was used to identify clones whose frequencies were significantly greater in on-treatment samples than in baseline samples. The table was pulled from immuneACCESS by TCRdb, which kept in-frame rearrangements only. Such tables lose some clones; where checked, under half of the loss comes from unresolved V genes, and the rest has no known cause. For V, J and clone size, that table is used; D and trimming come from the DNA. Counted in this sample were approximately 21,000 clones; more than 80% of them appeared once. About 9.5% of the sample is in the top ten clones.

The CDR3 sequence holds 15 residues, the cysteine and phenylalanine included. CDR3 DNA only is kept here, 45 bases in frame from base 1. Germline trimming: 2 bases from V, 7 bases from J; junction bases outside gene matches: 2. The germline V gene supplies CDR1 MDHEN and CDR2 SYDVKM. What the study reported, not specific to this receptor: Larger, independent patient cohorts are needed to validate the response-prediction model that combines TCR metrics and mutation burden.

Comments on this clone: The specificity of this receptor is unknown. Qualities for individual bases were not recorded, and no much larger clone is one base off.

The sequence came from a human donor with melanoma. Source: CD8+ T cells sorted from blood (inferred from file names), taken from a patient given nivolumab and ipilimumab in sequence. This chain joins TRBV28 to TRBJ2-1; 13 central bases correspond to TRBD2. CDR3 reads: CASSLGTSGVNEQFF. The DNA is TGTGCCAGCAGTTTAGGGACTAGCGGGGTAAATGAGCAGTTCTTC.